The text below deals with one T cell receptor beta chain. The sample comes from a study of blood T cells in healthy people across ages. This CDR3 region has 22 residues. Germline V lookup: CDR1 LGHNA, CDR2 YNFKEQ. A sample-barcoded 5' primer and a J-beta primer mix were used in a second PCR of roughly 7 to 11 cycles. Using its own MiXCR run on the 5' RACE reads, TCRdb lists one record per CDR3 protein. The table shows approximately 320,000 distinct CDR3 sequences, with less than 30% occurring only once. For every donor, a draw yielded roughly 9.3 milliliters of peripheral blood. Sequenced input: blood. The chain has TRBV4-2 and TRBJ2-1; the match to TRBD1 covers 11 bases. The J call may not be correct, given that the DNA end is closer to TRBJ2-7. This TCR was sampled from a woman in her 70s in good health. The CDR3 bases are TGTGCCAGCAGCCAAGTCCCTCGGACAGGGGGCGGGCTAGCGGGTGGATACTACGAGCAGTACTTC. Protein: CASSQVPRTGGGLAGGYYEQYF.